A selection of T cell receptor beta chains follows, all from one sample in a study of cytotoxic CD8 clonotypes in ibrutinib-treated CLL. Only in-frame clones appear in the TCRdb table, and some are missing; sequencing was by immunoSEQ multiplex PCR. The repertoire holds more than 85,000 clones, with approximately 78% as singletons. This sample comprised PBMCs, obtained after 12 months of ibrutinib treatment. These receptors were obtained from a human donor with chronic lymphocytic leukemia. Each CDR3 is given with its conserved first and last residue. The D gene is left open where the match is weak. The size of a clone is reported for some rows only, either as once, few or many, or as a class for expanded clones.

TRBJ1-1	NA	TRBD1	TRBV6-1	CASTRTGVNTEAFF	TGTGCCAGCACGAGGACAGGGGTCAACACTGAAGCTTTCTTT
TRBJ2-2	NA	NA	TRBV10-1	CASSVSTTGELFF	TGCGCCAGCAGTGTTTCCACCACCGGGGAGCTGTTTTTT
TRBJ1-3	once	NA	TRBV11-3	CASSLDLNTIYF	TGTGCCAGCAGCTTAGACCTAAACACCATATATTTT
TRBJ1-3	NA	TRBD1	TRBV30	CAWSHMGGQTLFSGNTIYF	TGTGCCTGGAGTCATATGGGGGGACAGACTTTATTCTCTGGAAACACCATATATTTT
TRBJ2-5	NA	NA	TRBV6-1	CASSEWYSQKETQYF	TGTGCCAGCAGTGAATGGTACAGCCAGAAAGAGACCCAGTACTTC
TRBJ1-1	NA	NA	TRBV11-2	CASSSSTGNTEAFF	TGTGCCAGCAGCTCGTCGACAGGGAACACTGAAGCTTTCTTT
TRBJ2-1	NA	TRBD2	TRBV30	CAWSGGTSSYNEQFF	TGTGCCTGGAGTGGCGGGACTAGCAGTTACAATGAGCAGTTCTTC
TRBJ2-7	NA	NA	TRBV4-2	CASSQDQGNYEQYF	TGTGCCAGCAGCCAAGATCAGGGTAATTACGAGCAGTACTTC
TRBJ1-2	few	NA	TRBV2	CASSEANYGYTF	TGTGCCAGCAGTGAAGCTAACTATGGCTACACCTTC
TRBJ2-1	once	TRBD2	TRBV18	CASSPPSGGPSSSYNEQFF	TGTGCCAGCTCACCACCGAGCGGGGGGCCTTCCAGCTCCTACAATGAGCAGTTCTTC
TRBJ1-5	few	NA	TRBV2	CASKGPLLSQPQHF	TGTGCCAGCAAAGGGCCTCTTCTGTCGCAGCCCCAGCATTTT
TRBJ1-4	NA	TRBD1	TRBV5-6	CASSWTGTVREKLFF	TGTGCCAGCAGCTGGACCGGGACAGTCCGTGAAAAACTGTTTTTT
TRBJ2-7	NA	TRBD2	TRBV5-4	CASSLLAGGAYEQYF	TGTGCCAGCAGCTTGCTGGCGGGGGGGGCCTACGAGCAGTACTTC
TRBJ2-1	NA	TRBD1	TRBV10-3	CAIRMTGETYNEQFF	TGTGCCATCAGGATGACAGGGGAAACCTACAATGAGCAGTTCTTC
TRBJ2-2	NA	NA	TRBV15	CATSERRVNTGELFF	TGTGCCACCAGCGAGCGGAGGGTGAACACCGGGGAGCTGTTTTTT
TRBJ2-3	NA	TRBD2	TRBV29-1	CSVERLAGADTQYF	TGCAGCGTTGAGCGGCTAGCGGGCGCAGATACGCAGTATTTT
TRBJ1-4	NA	TRBD1	TRBV6-5	CASSLNRGSEKLFF	TGTGCCAGCAGCCTAAACAGGGGGAGTGAAAAACTGTTTTTT
TRBJ2-5	NA	NA	TRBV9	CASSVGEGQTQYF	TGTGCCAGCAGCGTCGGGGAAGGGCAGACCCAGTACTTC
TRBJ2-7	NA	NA	TRBV30	CACSGQGSLSYEQYF	TGTGCCTGTTCCGGCCAGGGAAGCCTCTCCTACGAGCAGTACTTC
TRBJ2-2	NA	TRBD1	TRBV4-3	CASSQEARGRGTGELFF	TGCGCCAGCAGCCAAGAGGCTAGGGGGCGCGGCACCGGGGAGCTGTTTTTT
TRBJ2-6	NA	NA	TRBV7-3	CASSLTSSSSGANVLTF	TGTGCCAGCAGCTTAACGTCCAGCAGCTCTGGGGCCAACGTCCTGACTTTC
TRBJ2-3	NA	TRBD2	TRBV7-3	CASSKRTSGSTDTQYF	TGTGCCAGCAGCAAACGGACTAGCGGGAGCACAGATACGCAGTATTTT
TRBJ2-7	NA	NA	TRBV21-1	CASSIPGQCKQYF	TGTGCCAGCAGCATCCCGGGACAGTGTAAGCAGTACTTC
TRBJ1-2	NA	NA	TRBV19	CASSIGENYGYTF	TGTGCCAGTAGTATAGGGGAGAACTATGGCTACACCTTC
TRBJ2-6	NA	NA	TRBV10-3	CATDSGKSISGANVLTF	TGTGCCACGGACTCAGGGAAAAGTATCTCTGGGGCCAACGTCCTGACTTTC
TRBJ2-5	NA	TRBD1	TRBV11-3	CASSSLGRDSQETQYF	TGTGCCAGCAGCTCTTTGGGCCGGGACAGCCAAGAGACCCAGTACTTC
TRBJ1-2	NA	TRBD1	TRBV6-5	CASSFGTGVGYTF	TGTGCCAGCAGTTTCGGGACAGGCGTTGGCTACACCTTC
TRBJ2-7	NA	NA	TRBV5-8	CASSLGYEQYF	TGTGCCAGCAGCTTGGGTTACGAGCAGTACTTC
TRBJ2-5	NA	NA	TRBV7-2	CASSLGGEETQYF	TGTGCCAGCAGCTTAGGGGGTGAAGAGACCCAGTACTTC
TRBJ2-6	NA	TRBD2	TRBV7-3	CAAGGGAGANVLTF	TGTGCTGCTGGGGGGGGAGCTGGGGCCAACGTCCTGACTTTC
TRBJ2-7	NA	NA	TRBV7-2	CASSLPRGAISYEQYF	TGTGCCAGCAGCCTCCCCCGGGGGGCGATATCGTACGAGCAGTACTTC
TRBJ1-1	NA	NA	TRBV6-5	CASTPRGANTEAFF	TGTGCCAGCACCCCTCGGGGGGCGAACACTGAAGCTTTCTTT
TRBJ2-7	NA	TRBD1	TRBV6-5	CASSYPGQGGYEQYF	TGTGCCAGCAGTTACCCGGGACAGGGAGGCTACGAGCAGTACTTC
TRBJ1-6	NA	TRBD1	TRBV7-7	CASSRTGDSPLHF	TGTGCTAGCAGCCGGACAGGGGATTCACCCCTCCACTTT
TRBJ2-6	NA	NA	TRBV5-4	CASSLDRSGANVLTF	TGTGCCAGCAGCTTAGACCGCTCTGGGGCCAACGTCCTGACTTTC
TRBJ2-7	NA	NA	TRBV28	CASSFRIRSSYEQYF	TGTGCCAGCAGTTTTCGGATCAGAAGCTCCTACGAGCAGTACTTC
TRBJ1-3	NA	NA	TRBV6-6	CASSYLTYRNTIYF	TGTGCCAGCAGTTACTTGACATATAGAAACACCATATATTTT
TRBJ2-7	NA	TRBD1	TRBV19	CASSIPGTELYEQYF	TGTGCCAGTAGTATCCCCGGGACAGAACTCTACGAGCAGTACTTC
TRBJ2-1	NA	TRBD2	TRBV7-2	CASSLRAGSAGDEQFF	TGTGCCAGCAGCTTAAGGGCCGGGTCAGCGGGGGATGAGCAGTTCTTC